The 6 T cell receptor beta chains in this list originate from one sample, sequenced in a study of cytomegalovirus exposure and HLA in healthy donors. The PCR employed 60 Vbeta primers together with 13 Jbeta primers. This table comes from immunoSEQ multiplex PCR, and its TCRdb copy is limited to in-frame clones, with some not included. Its listing shows fewer than 110,000 clones. What was sequenced was PBMCs. All receptors derive from a man aged 35-49 years in good health and CMV-seronegative.

The J gene is TRBJ2-5, the V gene TRBV28; 7 nucleotides line up with TRBD1. This CDR3 comprises 14 residues. V shed 6 bases, J shed 2 bases, and the junction held 6 bases outside the gene matches. Germline assignment: CDR1 MDHEN and CDR2 SYDVKM. The CDR3 bases are TGTGCCAGCAGACCTGGGACAGCACAAGAGACCCAGTACTTC. Translated: CASRPGTAQETQYF.

The rearrangement links TRBV7-2 to TRBJ2-5, with TRBD1 matching over 7 bases. With the DNA end fitting TRBJ2-7 better, the J assignment may be wrong. Germline loops: CDR1 SGHTA, CDR2 FQGNSA. The CDR3 has 15 amino acids. CDR3 nucleotide sequence: TGTGCCAGCAGCTTGACAGGGCCCCCTCCCTACGAGCAGTACTTC. Protein product: CASSLTGPPPYEQYF.

The CDR3: CASSLALSRGVSKSPLHF. The CDR3 nucleotides read TGTGCCAGCAGCTTAGCGCTCTCCAGGGGCGTAAGTAAATCACCCCTCCACTTT. The chain links TRBV7-2 to TRBJ1-6; weak D call: TRBD1 (6 bases). The CDR3 runs to 18 residues. V lost 0 bases, J lost 10 bases, and 22 bases lay in between. CDR1 and CDR2 from the germline V gene are SGHTA and FQGNSA.

The chain is built from TRBV18 and TRBJ1-1, with 8 bases lining up with TRBD1. CDR3 length: 17 amino acids. Looked up from germline, CDR1 is KGHSH and CDR2 is LQKENI. V gave up 3 bases and J gave up 5 bases; unmatched junction bases: 14. The chain's CDR3 is CASSPIGTGRLRTEAFF. The CDR3 coding sequence is TGTGCCAGCTCACCGATAGGGACAGGTCGCTTGCGGACTGAAGCTTTCTTT.

The rearrangement links TRBV15 to TRBJ2-2; TRBD1 is a possible D gene (6 bases). Deletions cut 1 base from V and 3 bases from J, with 9 bases between. Looked up from germline, CDR1 is LNHNV and CDR2 is YYDKDF (reference sequence). This CDR3 is 15 amino acids long. CDR3 DNA sequence: TGTGCCACCAGCAGAGCGGACAGTTACACCGGGGAGCTGTTTTTT. This codes for CATSRADSYTGELFF.

The chain carries TRBV7-8 and TRBJ1-2; TRBD1 is a possible D gene (5 bases). The CDR3 has 13 residues. The V end was cut by 4 bases, the J end by 4 bases, with 10 bases between. Germline CDR1 and CDR2: SGHVS and FQNEAQ. The CDR3 sequence: CASSSDRPYGYTF. CDR3 DNA: TGTGCCAGCAGCTCCGACAGACCCTATGGCTACACCTTC.